Sequencing of this TCR beta chain was carried out in a study of T cell responses to AZD1222 COVID-19 vaccine. CDR3 size: 15 residues. From germline, CDR1 is SEHNR and CDR2 FQNEAQ (reference sequence). Trimming took 5 bases from V and 6 from J, leaving 14 bases between them. Repertoires were generated with immunoSEQ multiplex PCR, while TCRdb's copy carries only in-frame clones and drops some. The data show around 130,000 clones, approximately 85% seen once. This clone has more than one count but fewer than ten. Its matching antigen is unknown. Overall study findings and caveats: Spike-wide coverage was observed for vaccine-associated CD4 TCRs, with dominant responses at 160-218 and 743-854.

The sample consisted of peripheral blood, taken on day 0 of AZD1222 vaccination. The TCR originated in an adult in good health. The chain combines TRBV7-9 with TRBJ1-6; D is possibly TRBD1 (5 bases). The CDR3 DNA follows: TGTGCCAGCAGCCCTGACAGAGGGCGTAATTCACCCCTCCACTTT. As protein: CASSPDRGRNSPLHF. The full variable domain, rest sourced from reference TRBV7-9 and TRBJ1-6, is DTGVSQNPRHKITKRGQNVTFRCDPISEHNRLYWYRQTLGQGPEFLTYFQNEAQLEKSRLLSDRFSAERPKGSFSTLEIQRTEQGDSAMYLCASSPDRGRNSPLHFGNGTRLTVT.